This T cell receptor (beta chain) was found in a study of beta chain features in type 1 diabetes. Donors underwent one heparinised blood draw, 100 to 150 mL on average. Per the germline V gene, CDR1 is MDHEN and CDR2 is SYDVKM. Unmatched junction bases numbered 2, after V lost 2 bases and J lost 1 base. This CDR3 region has 15 residues. A word on this clone: Its antigen is not identified.

General observations from the study: Moderate yet significant TCRB CDR3 shortening was seen in Type 1 diabetes patients in all four CD4+ subsets. Insertion counts at VDJ junctions were lower in type 1 diabetes patients, who also showed more deletions there.

Expressed TCRB transcripts got sequenced, as all isolated RNA was reverse transcribed. The method was immunoSEQ multiplex PCR; TCRdb's version includes in-frame clones alone and lacks a portion of them. In the table there are 400,000 to 500,000 clones, around 14% of which are singletons. The V gene is TRBV28, the J gene TRBJ2-5, with 9 bases fitting TRBD2. The source is a man in his thirties or forties in good health. The source material was naive CD4+ T cells from blood. The CDR3 DNA reads as TGTGCCAGCAGTTTAAGCGGGAGGCCCCAAGAGACCCAGTACTTC. This sequence encodes CASSLSGRPQETQYF.